This TCR beta chain emerged from a study of human T cells and chemical hapten exposure. One entry per CDR3 protein results from TCRdb running MiXCR on the RACE reads. The profile shows approximately 350,000 distinct CDR3 sequences, around 7% of them singletons. Stated time point: patch test 1, 2 weeks after DPC sensitization. Stated treatment: therapeutic diphenylcyclopropenone sensitization with weekly scalp DPC. This CDR3 contains 16 residues. The gene calls are TRBV21-1 and TRBJ2-4; the table names TRBD1, a call not compared with the DNA. TRBV21-1 is annotated as a pseudogene. The input for sequencing was whole blood, taken in connection with sensitization to the hapten diphenylcyclopropenone (DPC). This clonotype was sampled from a young woman with alopecia areata. Some clones in this sample may be carry-over from other donors' samples. Written as DNA, the CDR3 is TGTGCCAGCAGGGATCGGACAGGGCGGGCCAAAAACATTCAGTACTTC. As protein: CASRDRTGRAKNIQYF.